This T cell receptor beta chain was found in a study of cytomegalovirus exposure and HLA in healthy donors. CDR3 length equals 15 residues. Germline V gene sequence: CDR1 SGHTA, CDR2 FQGTGA. V was shortened by 4 bases and J by 0 bases, with 13 bases between the two germline ends. The PCR ran on 60 Vbeta and 13 Jbeta primers. Method: immunoSEQ multiplex PCR; TCRdb's copy keeps in-frame clones and lacks some. Among about 72,000 clones listed, 75% to 80% were seen once. The V and J genes are TRBV7-3 and TRBJ2-7; tentatively, D is TRBD2 (7 bases). This receptor was identified in a man aged 40-50 years in good health and CMV-seronegative. Sequencing was performed on PBMCs. The CDR3: CASSSGGPPSYEQYF. As DNA, the CDR3 is TGTGCCAGCAGCTCCGGGGGGCCGCCCTCCTACGAGCAGTACTTC. The full variable domain, its missing parts supplied by reference TRBV7-3 and TRBJ2-7, is GAGVSQTPSNKVTEKGKYVELRCDPISGHTALYWYRQSLGQGPEFLIYFQGTGAADDSGLPNDRFFAVRPEGSVSTLKIQRTERGDSAVYLCASSSGGPPSYEQYFGPGTRLTVT.